Presented here are 29 T cell receptor beta chains from one specimen sequenced in a study of metastatic and nonmetastatic thyroid tumors. Treatment of any kind had been given to no patient before thyroid surgery. TCRdb re-clonotyped the PCR reads via MiXCR. The repertoire holds approximately 28,000 clones, with about 15% as singletons. Sequenced material: blood. The source is a male donor with papillary thyroid cancer or a benign thyroid nodule (not recorded which). Some clones in this sample may be carry-over from other donors' samples.

V and J are TRBV20-1 and TRBJ2-7; no reliable D call. The germline V and J ends were trimmed by 1 base and 2 bases, with 12 bases remaining between them. Per germline, CDR1 DFQATT and CDR2 SNEGSKA (reference sequence). This CDR3 has 14 residues. CDR3 residues: CSARGSPFPYEQYF. For the CDR3, the DNA is TGCAGTGCTAGAGGGAGTCCCTTCCCCTACGAGCAGTACTTC.

This clone showed up many times. The chain recombines TRBV28 with TRBJ1-4; D gene unclear. The CDR3 is made up of 13 amino acids. V was cut by 8 bases and J by 7 bases, with 14 bases left in between. Looked up from germline, CDR1 is MDHEN and CDR2 is SYDVKM. CDR3 coding DNA: TGTGCCAGCGCGACATGGCGGGGTGAAAAACTGTTTTTT. Translation: CASATWRGEKLFF.

Judged by abundance, this clone is medium-sized. The chain links TRBV28 to TRBJ1-6; D may be TRBD1 (5 bases). The V gene's germline CDR1 is MDHEN and CDR2 SYDVKM. V was trimmed by 10 bases and J by 15 bases, leaving 25 bases between them. The CDR3 spans 14 residues. CDR3 in amino acids: CATAGGIPLSGLHF. CDR3 DNA: TGTGCCACCGCCGGGGGGATCCCCCTTTCGGGCCTCCACTTT.

This clone was seen more than once but under ten times. One base away lies a much larger clone, so this may be a sequencing read error. This sequence joins TRBV27 and TRBJ2-3, with D unresolved. Trimming removed 7 bases from V and 8 bases from J, with 16 bases in between. This CDR3 is built from 13 residues. The germline gives CDR1 MNHEY, CDR2 SMNVEV (reference sequence). The CDR3 DNA sequence: TGTGCCAGCACCTGGTCCGTTCTAGGTACGCAGTATTTT. Translated: CASTWSVLGTQYF.

The rearrangement links TRBV20-1 to TRBJ1-1; tentative D call: TRBD1 (5 bases). Germline lookup yields CDR1 DFQATT and CDR2 SNEGSKA (reference sequence). This CDR3 region has 14 residues. V lost 3 bases and J lost 1, with 12 bases in between. CDR3 sequence reads: CSASAPQGNTEAFF. The CDR3 DNA sequence: TGCAGTGCTAGCGCCCCCCAGGGGAACACTGAAGCTTTCTTT.

The sample holds many counts of this clone. DNA for the CDR3: TGTGCCAGCAGCTTGGCTCATGGGGGGGGCTCCTACAATGAGCAGTTCTTC. Translation: CASSLAHGGGSYNEQFF. This rearrangement joins TRBV7-2 to TRBJ2-1; 7 bases line up with TRBD2. The CDR3 is made up of 17 amino acids. V shed 3 bases, J shed 0 bases, and the junction held 8 bases outside the gene matches. Germline V gives CDR1 SGHTA, CDR2 FQGNSA.

Ten or more counts support this clone. This rearrangement joins TRBV9 to TRBJ1-5; tentative D call: TRBD1 (6 bases). The CDR3 covers 15 residues. CDR1 is SGDLS and CDR2 is YYNGEE in the germline V gene. V was clipped by 4 bases and J by 5 bases, with 16 bases between them. The CDR3 is CASSSWADSHQPQHF. CDR3 DNA: TGTGCCAGCAGCTCGTGGGCGGACAGTCATCAGCCCCAGCATTTT.

V is TRBV20-1 and J is TRBJ2-7; TRBD1 matches at 7 bases. From germline, CDR1 is DFQATT and CDR2 SNEGSKA (reference sequence). CDR3 size: 13 residues. CDR3 in amino acids: CGVAKGNRGEQYF. CDR3 coding DNA: TGCGGTGTTGCCAAGGGAAACAGGGGCGAGCAGTACTTC.

The table lists this clone with many counts. The V and J genes are TRBV7-2 and TRBJ2-7, with a weak D call TRBD2 (6 bases). V gave up 0 bases and J gave up 2 bases, with 11 bases separating them. Germline V lookup: CDR1 SGHTA, CDR2 FQGNSA. CDR3 length: 15 residues. CDR3 coding DNA: TGTGCCAGCAGCTTAGCGCGCGGGAACCCCTACGAGCAGTACTTC. This codes for CASSLARGNPYEQYF.

This clone was counted ten times or more. The chain carries TRBV5-1 and TRBJ1-1; 7 bases match TRBD1. Germline assignment: CDR1 SGHRS and CDR2 YFSETQ. With 0 bases clipped from V and 2 bases from J, the junction kept 7 bases outside the gene matches. The CDR3 is 16 amino acids. CDR3 nucleotides: TGCGCCAGCAGCTTGGGACCCCAGGGGGGTAACACTGAAGCTTTCTTT. Amino acid sequence: CASSLGPQGGNTEAFF.

The table lists this clone with many counts. This sequence may be a read error, since a much larger clone differs from it by one base. The chain combines TRBV20-1 with TRBJ1-4; D possibly corresponds to TRBD1 (6 bases). This CDR3 has 14 amino acids. Germline loops: CDR1 DFQATT, CDR2 SNEGSKA (reference sequence). The DNA of the CDR3 is TGCAGTGCTAGAGACATGGGAGGGGGTGGAAAACCGTTTTTT. Its protein product is CSARDMGGGGKPFF.

There are many counts of this clone. This chain links TRBV27 with TRBJ2-7, with TRBD2 matching over 7 bases. The CDR3 spans 11 residues. Germline trimming cut 3 bases from V and 12 bases from J; bases unmatched to any gene: 5. The V gene's germline CDR1 is MNHEY and CDR2 SMNVEV (reference sequence). The CDR3 loop reads CASSFGTKWYF. The DNA for the CDR3 is TGTGCCAGCAGTTTTGGGACTAAATGGTACTTC.

This clone was picked up many times. V usage is TRBV7-9 and J usage is TRBJ2-7; the D gene could be TRBD1 or TRBD2 (5 bases each). Trimming cost V 4 bases and J 3 bases, with 13 bases left between them. This CDR3 spans 14 amino acids. Germline CDR1 SEHNR, CDR2 FQNEAQ (reference sequence). Here the CDR3 reads CASSSTNGGYEQYF. The CDR3 nucleotides read TGTGCCAGCAGCTCAACCAATGGGGGCTACGAGCAGTACTTC.

The V call is TRBV7-3, the J call TRBJ2-3, with TRBD2 matching over 9 bases. Trimming at V came to 1 base and at J to 2 bases, leaving 10 bases not matched to a gene. Germline-derived CDR1 and CDR2 are SGHTA and FQGTGA. The CDR3 sequence is 18 residues long. The CDR3 DNA is TGTGCCAGCAGCTTAAAGGGGGGACAGCGGGAGGACACAGATACGCAGTATTTT. This sequence encodes CASSLKGGQREDTDTQYF.

The chain links TRBV5-1 to TRBJ2-7; D not certain. Germline assignment: CDR1 SGHRS and CDR2 YFSETQ. This CDR3 spans 13 amino acids. With 2 bases removed from V and 3 bases from J, the gap between germline ends came to 9 bases. In DNA, the CDR3 is TGCGCCAGCAGCTTAAGGGTTTTCTACGAGCAGTACTTC. This gives the protein CASSLRVFYEQYF.

This clone has at least ten counts. The V gene is TRBV29-1, the J gene TRBJ1-1; D is ambiguous. The CDR3 covers 11 residues. The germline gives CDR1 SQVTM, CDR2 ANQGSEA. V lost 1 base, J lost 1 base, and 1 base lay in between. CDR3 in DNA: TGCAGCGTTGAAGGGAACACTGAAGCTTTCTTT. It encodes CSVEGNTEAFF.

The gene calls are TRBV6-1 and TRBJ1-3; D is unresolved. The CDR3 runs to 16 residues. V gave up 0 bases and J gave up 3 bases, with 12 bases separating them. Germline CDR1 reads MNHNS; CDR2 reads SASEGT. CDR3 sequence: CASSEAWVEFGNTIYF. DNA for the CDR3: TGTGCCAGCAGTGAAGCGTGGGTAGAATTTGGAAACACCATATATTTT.

This clone has ten or more counts. J is TRBJ2-1 and V is TRBV27; 7 positions agree with TRBD2. This CDR3 is built from 15 residues. V dropped 3 bases and J dropped 1; count of bases not matched to a gene: 3. Germline CDR1 reads MNHEY; CDR2 reads SMNVEV (reference sequence). The CDR3 loop reads CASSFSGASYNEQFF. CDR3 nucleotide sequence: TGTGCCAGCAGTTTCAGCGGGGCGTCCTACAATGAGCAGTTCTTC.

The chain links TRBV6-2 or TRBV6-3 to TRBJ2-1; D uncertain. V was shortened by 2 bases and J by 10 bases, with 12 bases between the two germline ends. The CDR3 is 13 residues long. Germline V gives CDR1 MNHEY, CDR2 SVGEGT. CDR3 sequence reads: CASSYGESGEQFF. The DNA of the CDR3 is TGTGCCAGCAGTTACGGAGAATCGGGCGAGCAGTTCTTC.

In its sample, this clone ranks as medium-sized. The chain joins TRBV27 to TRBJ2-1; 9 bases map to TRBD1. The CDR3 totals 14 residues. Germline V gene lookup returns CDR1 MNHEY and CDR2 SMNVEV (reference sequence). V shed 11 bases, J shed 8 bases, and the junction held 13 bases outside the gene matches. Written as DNA, the CDR3 is TGTGCCGCGGCCCAGGGACAGGGATATGATGAGCAGTTCTTC. Its protein is CAAAQGQGYDEQFF.

This clone appeared many times. V is TRBV5-1 and J is TRBJ2-1; the match to TRBD1 covers 7 bases. Per the germline V gene, CDR1 is SGHRS and CDR2 is YFSETQ. There are 14 residues in the CDR3. V gave up 2 bases and J gave up 10 bases; unmatched junction bases: 9. CDR3 residues: CASSFETGLREQFF. The CDR3 DNA is TGCGCCAGCAGCTTCGAGACAGGGCTTCGGGAGCAGTTCTTC.

This clone was found many times. The genes are TRBV7-9 and TRBJ1-1, with D tentatively TRBD1 (6 bases). The CDR3 extends over 17 amino acids. Germline V gene lookup returns CDR1 SEHNR and CDR2 FQNEAQ (reference sequence). With 2 bases removed from V and 0 bases from J, the gap between germline ends came to 16 bases. CDR3 loop: CASSLPKGGGMNTEAFF. The CDR3 nucleotides are TGTGCCAGCAGCTTACCCAAAGGGGGAGGGATGAACACTGAAGCTTTCTTT.

This clone was seen more than once but under ten times. Germline and junction disagree at one end, which may indicate a read error. CDR3 amino acids: CSSRSDRRTYKQYF. The CDR3 coding sequence is TGTTCCAGTAGATCGGACAGGCGAACCTACAAGCAGTACTTC. The chain combines TRBV19 with TRBJ2-7; 7 bases match TRBD1. CDR1 and CDR2 from the germline V gene are LNHDA and SQIVND (reference sequence). The CDR3 spans 14 residues.

The V and J genes are TRBV20-1 and TRBJ2-7, with 11 bases aligning to TRBD2. The CDR3 extends over 16 amino acids. V trimming: 2 bases; J trimming: 2 bases; junction bases outside the gene matches: 8. Germline CDR1 reads DFQATT; CDR2 reads SNEGSKA (reference sequence). The CDR3 protein is CSARILPGLAAYEQYF. The CDR3 DNA reads TGCAGTGCTAGAATACTTCCGGGACTAGCGGCCTACGAGCAGTACTTC.

The sample holds many counts of this clone. The rearrangement links TRBV11-3 to TRBJ2-3; no clear D gene. The CDR3 covers 12 residues. V was clipped by 4 bases and J by 2 bases, with 4 bases between them. In germline, CDR1 is SGHNT, CDR2 YENEEA. CDR3 DNA: TGTGCCAGCAGCTCACACACAGATACGCAGTATTTT. This translates into CASSSHTDTQYF.

This clone was counted a few times. The rearrangement links TRBV2 to TRBJ2-5; perhaps TRBD2 as D (5 bases). The CDR3 loop spans 14 amino acids. CDR1 is SNHLY and CDR2 is FYNNEI in the germline V gene. Between the trimmed V and J ends, which lost 4 bases and 4 bases, there was a span of 13 bases. CDR3 sequence: CASSGTGSGETQYF. CDR3 coding DNA: TGTGCCAGCAGTGGGACTGGGTCCGGAGAGACCCAGTACTTC.

This chain joins TRBV19 and TRBJ1-5; 8 bases are shared with TRBD1. CDR1 and CDR2 (germline): LNHDA, SQIVND (reference sequence). The CDR3 has 16 amino acids. The J segment lost 2 bases and the V segment lost 3 bases, leaving 6 bases of the junction unmatched. CDR3 sequence reads: CASSITGGVGNQPQHF. The CDR3 DNA follows: TGTGCCAGTAGTATCACAGGGGGTGTGGGCAATCAGCCCCAGCATTTT.

This clone was seen at least ten times. The chain recombines TRBV7-9 with TRBJ2-7; 10 bases align to TRBD1. With V trimmed by 5 bases and J by 9 bases, 7 bases remained unmatched. The length of the CDR3 is 13 residues. CDR1 is SEHNR and CDR2 is FQNEAQ in the germline V gene (reference sequence). The CDR3 is CASSVGQGDRQYF. CDR3 coding DNA: TGTGCCAGCAGCGTAGGACAGGGGGATCGGCAGTACTTC.

This clone was recorded at least ten times. The chain combines TRBV5-1 with TRBJ1-2; 9 bases line up with TRBD1. The CDR3 sequence is 15 residues long. The germline V gene encodes CDR1 SGHRS and CDR2 YFSETQ. V was clipped by 6 bases and J by 5 bases; unmatched bases: 11. The CDR3 region has the DNA TGCGCCAGCACTCCGAGAGTTGGGACAGGGTATGGCTACACCTTC. This translates into CASTPRVGTGYGYTF.